The 26 T cell receptor beta chains presented below share a single source sample, sequenced in a study of blood T cells in healthy people across ages. A second PCR of 7 to 11 cycles used a sample-barcoded 5' primer and a J-beta primer mix. TCRdb reprocessed the 5' RACE reads with MiXCR, giving one entry per CDR3 protein. Of approximately 730,000 distinct CDR3 sequences in the sample, roughly 43% are singletons; the top ten hold 20% to 25%. The sample taken for sequencing was blood. The origin of the receptors is a woman aged 60-75 years in good health.

The chain has TRBV6-5 and TRBJ1-6; no firm D call. From germline, CDR1 is MNHEY and CDR2 SVGAGI. The CDR3 spans 14 residues. The V and J ends lost 5 bases and 8 bases respectively, with 13 bases between them. CDR3 sequence reads: CASSDTRMDSPLHF. The CDR3 nucleotides are TGTGCCAGCAGTGATACTCGGATGGATTCACCCCTCCACTTT.

V usage is TRBV6-2 or TRBV6-3 and J usage is TRBJ1-2, with 7 bases matching TRBD1. The V gene end was trimmed by 8 bases and the J gene end by 7 bases; junction bases not matched to a gene: 7. Germline V gene lookup returns CDR1 MNHEY and CDR2 SVGEGT. CDR3 size: 12 residues. The CDR3 loop reads CASETGSRGYTF. The CDR3, as DNA: TGTGCCAGCGAGACAGGGTCTCGTGGCTACACCTTC.

This clonotype was counted between two and nine times. This chain connects TRBV11-1 to TRBJ2-5, with D perhaps matching TRBD1 (6 bases). The DNA end favors TRBJ2-4, so the J call may be wrong. This CDR3 contains 14 residues. Looked up from germline, CDR1 is SGHAT and CDR2 is FQDESV (reference sequence). The CDR3, as DNA: TGTGCCAGCAGCTTAGAGATAGGGGGTTACATTCAGTACTTC. Translated: CASSLEIGGYIQYF.

The rearrangement joins TRBV12-3 or TRBV12-4 to TRBJ2-1; D is perhaps TRBD2 (5 bases). The CDR3 length is 17 residues. The V end was cut by 6 bases, the J end by 2 bases, with 20 bases between. CDR3 DNA: TGTGCCAGCAGGTTAAACCGAGACTATCCGGCCTACAATGAGCAGTTCTTC. It yields the protein CASRLNRDYPAYNEQFF.

This chain links TRBV2 with TRBJ2-1; 8 bases fit TRBD1. With 1 base clipped from V and 7 bases from J, the junction kept 6 bases outside the gene matches. The CDR3 extends over 15 amino acids. Germline V gene data show CDR1 as SNHLY and CDR2 as FYNNEI. DNA for the CDR3: TGTGCCAGCAGTGAAGGGACAGGGTTGCAAAATGAGCAGTTCTTC. It codes for CASSEGTGLQNEQFF.

This chain connects TRBV5-1 to TRBJ2-5; 7 nucleotides align to TRBD1. Germline V gives CDR1 SGHRS, CDR2 YFSETQ. Trimming at V came to 4 bases and at J to 11 bases, leaving 20 bases not matched to a gene. The CDR3 runs 16 residues. The CDR3 here is CASSEEPDRVGSEQYF. CDR3 nucleotides: TGCGCCAGCAGCGAAGAGCCCGACAGGGTAGGGAGTGAGCAGTACTTC.

The J gene is TRBJ1-5, the V gene TRBV5-1, with D possibly TRBD1 on 6 matching bases. Per germline, CDR1 SGHRS and CDR2 YFSETQ. The CDR3 sequence is 15 residues long. V lost 2 bases and J 1 base, leaving 10 bases between the germline ends. The CDR3 here is CASSFTTGSNQPQHF. CDR3 nucleotides: TGCGCCAGCAGCTTCACGACAGGCAGCAATCAGCCCCAGCATTTT.

This clonotype has only a few counts. DNA of the CDR3: TGTGCCAGCAGCAATACGGAGAGACAGACCTCCTACAATGAGCAGTTCTTC. Translating gives CASSNTERQTSYNEQFF. The rearrangement joins TRBV21-1 to TRBJ2-1. TRBV21-1 is recorded as a pseudogene. This CDR3 has 17 residues.

The chain is built from TRBV7-2 and TRBJ2-1, with 7 bases fitting TRBD2. V was pared by 6 bases and J by 3 bases, with 8 bases of the junction left unmatched. The CDR3 consists of 15 residues. CDR1 and CDR2 (germline): SGHTA, FQGNSA. This CDR3 is CASSLLGGNYNEQFF. The CDR3 bases are TGTGCCAGCAGTTTGTTGGGGGGGAACTACAATGAGCAGTTCTTC. The full variable domain, its missing parts supplied by reference TRBV7-2 and TRBJ2-1, is GAGVSQSPSNKVTEKGKDVELRCDPISGHTALYWYRQSLGQGLEFLIYFQGNSAPDKSGLPSDRFSAERTGGSVSTLTIQRTQQEDSAVYLCASSLLGGNYNEQFFGPGTRLTVL.

Comments on this clonotype: Since a much larger clone is just one base distant, this may be a read error. The chain is built from TRBV29-1 and TRBJ2-1, with 9 bases fitting TRBD2. This CDR3 has 14 amino acids. Germline-derived CDR1 and CDR2 are SQVTM and ANQGSEA. Written as DNA, the CDR3 is TGCAGCGTTTGGCGGGGGGGAGGCTACGATGAGCAGTTCTTC. Protein sequence: CSVWRGGGYDEQFF.

In its sample, this clonotype was seen many times. The chain combines TRBV20-1 with TRBJ2-2; tentatively, D is TRBD1 or TRBD2 (6 bases each). The ends were cut back, 0 bases at V and 4 bases at J, with 15 bases in the middle. This CDR3 is built from 16 residues. CDR1 is DFQATT, CDR2 SNEGSKA, per germline (reference sequence). The CDR3 region has the DNA TGCAGTGCTAGAGATCTTGGGGGGCGTAGCACCGGGGAGCTGTTTTTT. This gives the protein CSARDLGGRSTGELFF.

This chain joins TRBV24-1 and TRBJ2-7, with TRBD2 matching 11 bases. CDR1 and CDR2 (germline): KGHDR, SFDVKD. This CDR3 is built from 14 residues. Unmatched junction bases numbered 13, after V lost 9 bases and J lost 10 bases. DNA for the CDR3: TGTGCCACCGCGACTAGCGGGAAACAAGAGGCCCAGTACTTC. Translating it yields CATATSGKQEAQYF.

To note about this clonotype: With a much larger clone just one base away, this may be a read error. This chain joins TRBV20-1 and TRBJ2-3; the match to TRBD2 covers 7 bases. The CDR3 consists of 16 residues. Per germline, CDR1 DFQATT and CDR2 SNEGSKA (reference sequence). J lost 5 bases, V lost 2 bases, and 13 bases had no gene match. CDR3 DNA: TGCAGTGCTAGACCAGCGGGGCGAAAACACGGAGATACGCAGTATTTT. Translation gives CSARPAGRKHGDTQYF.

The CDR3 protein is CASSLLSGALFF. CDR3 nucleotides: TGTGCCAGCAGTTTACTTAGCGGGGCACTGTTTTTT. The chain combines TRBV12-3 or TRBV12-4 with TRBJ1-4, with a possible D match to TRBD1 (5 bases). The V end lost 2 bases, the J end lost 13 bases, and 11 bases lay between the germline ends. The CDR3 is made up of 12 amino acids.

V gene TRBV7-9 combines with J gene TRBJ1-6, with a possible D match to TRBD1 (6 bases). Germline V gene sequence: CDR1 SEHNR, CDR2 FQNEAQ (reference sequence). V was pared by 6 bases and J by 13 bases, with 25 bases between. This CDR3 comprises 16 residues. Written as DNA, the CDR3 is TGTGCCAGCAGAAAAAACAGGGTCGGTTTTGACTCGCCCCTCCACTTT. The encoded protein is CASRKNRVGFDSPLHF.

This clonotype came up a few times. The chain uses TRBV4-3 and TRBJ2-7, with D perhaps given as TRBD1 or TRBD2 (5 bases each). This CDR3 is 14 amino acids long. Germline CDR1 LGHNA, CDR2 YSLEER. The V end lost 3 bases, the J end lost 5 bases, and 14 bases lay between the germline ends. This chain's CDR3 is CASSHLVGGDEQYF. CDR3 DNA sequence: TGCGCCAGCAGCCACTTGGTTGGGGGTGACGAGCAGTACTTC.

The chain recombines TRBV11-2 with TRBJ1-2, with D hard to call. V was cut by 0 bases and J by 4 bases, with 9 bases left in between. The germline CDR1 and CDR2 sequences are SGHAT and FQNNGV. This CDR3 has 14 residues. CDR3 residues: CASSLEERTYGYTF. In DNA, the CDR3 is TGTGCCAGCAGCTTAGAAGAGCGGACCTATGGCTACACCTTC.

The chain couples TRBV20-1 to TRBJ1-3, with a weak D call TRBD1 (5 bases). This CDR3 spans 13 amino acids. Germline V gives CDR1 DFQATT, CDR2 SNEGSKA (reference sequence). V gave up 6 bases and J gave up 4 bases, with 13 bases separating them. For the CDR3, the DNA is TGCAGTGCCGAGAGGACACAAGGAAACACCATATATTTT. Encoded protein: CSAERTQGNTIYF.

The rearrangement links TRBV6-5 to TRBJ2-7, with D perhaps being TRBD1 or TRBD2 (5 bases each). The CDR3 is 13 residues long. Germline V CDR1 and CDR2: MNHEY, SVGAGI. V dropped 6 bases and J dropped 3 bases, with 12 bases sitting between them. The CDR3 sequence is CASRRDVGYEQYF. Written as DNA, the CDR3 is TGTGCCAGCAGACGGGACGTGGGCTACGAGCAGTACTTC.

With respect to this clonotype: With a much larger clone just one base away, this may be a read error. This sequence joins TRBV29-1 and TRBJ2-7; D call uncertain. The CDR3 loop spans 12 amino acids. Germline V gene sequence: CDR1 SQVTM, CDR2 ANQGSEA. Trimming removed 7 bases at V and 2 bases at J, with 12 bases between. The CDR3 DNA sequence: TGCAGCGCGTCGTATGGGGCCTACGAGCAGTACTTC. This translates into CSASYGAYEQYF.

The chain is built from TRBV20-1 and TRBJ2-7, with a tentative D call TRBD2 (6 bases). The DNA end favors TRBJ2-5, so the J call may be wrong. Germline loops: CDR1 DFQATT, CDR2 SNEGSKA (reference sequence). The CDR3 runs to 13 residues. The CDR3, as DNA: TGCAGTGCTACACCCGGAGGGGAAGAGACCCAGTACTTC. This translates into CSATPGGEETQYF.

The CDR3 spells CASSTAGQNTEAFF. In DNA form, the CDR3 reads TGTGCCAGCAGTACCGCCGGACAGAACACTGAAGCTTTCTTT. The chain employs TRBV27 and TRBJ1-1, with D possibly TRBD1 on 5 matching bases. The V gene's germline CDR1 is MNHEY and CDR2 SMNVEV (reference sequence). The CDR3 is 14 residues long. V was clipped by 5 bases and J by 1 base, with 11 bases between them.

This chain uses TRBV18 with TRBJ1-2; 7 bases fit TRBD1. J gave up 0 bases and V 0 bases, and 4 bases lay outside the gene matches. The CDR3 has 16 amino acids. Germline V gives CDR1 KGHSH, CDR2 LQKENI. CDR3 DNA sequence: TGTGCCAGCTCACCACCAACGACAGGGTCTAACTATGGCTACACCTTC. Its protein is CASSPPTTGSNYGYTF.

This clonotype was seen many times. Here the CDR3 DNA reads TGTGCCAGCAGCACAAGGGACAGGAGACTCCGAACCCGTTCCTACGAGCAGTACTTC. Translating it yields CASSTRDRRLRTRSYEQYF. The chain recombines TRBV21-1 with TRBJ2-7; the D segment call TRBD1 is taken from the table without a DNA check. TRBV21-1 represents a pseudogene. This CDR3 comprises 19 residues.

This clonotype was detected once. This chain joins TRBV11-1 and TRBJ2-7, with a tentative D call TRBD1 (5 bases). This CDR3 contains 14 residues. Trimming removed 5 bases from V and 3 bases from J, with 14 bases in between. The germline CDR1 and CDR2 sequences are SGHAT and FQDESV (reference sequence). The CDR3 protein is CASSADTAFYEQYF. CDR3 DNA: TGTGCCAGCAGCGCGGACACTGCCTTCTACGAGCAGTACTTC.

The table lists this clonotype with many counts. This chain uses TRBV29-1 with TRBJ2-7, with unresolved D. Germline-derived CDR1 and CDR2 are SQVTM and ANQGSEA. The CDR3 has 12 amino acids. V lost 3 bases and J 5 bases, leaving 11 bases between the germline ends. Here the CDR3 reads CSVDGFGDEQYF. CDR3 nucleotide sequence: TGCAGCGTTGATGGGTTTGGGGACGAGCAGTACTTC.